This record looks at one T cell receptor (beta chain) sequence and its context. This sample was taken from a study of T cell changes during pregnancy in multiple sclerosis. The data were produced by immunoSEQ multiplex PCR, yet TCRdb's version contains in-frame clones alone and is incomplete. The sample contains tens of thousands of clones, 93% of which appear only once. CDR1 SGHTA and CDR2 FQGNSA come from the germline V gene. Trimming stripped 6 bases from V and 4 bases from J, with 9 bases between. The CDR3 loop spans 13 amino acids. This sequence originates from a female donor in good health, enrolled as a control in a pregnancy study. The sequencing here drew on peripheral blood, taken in the third trimester of pregnancy. V gene TRBV7-2 combines with J gene TRBJ2-2, with a possible D match to TRBD1 (6 bases). The CDR3: CASRRDTTGELFF. CDR3 nucleotide sequence: TGTGCCAGCAGACGGGACACCACCGGGGAGCTGTTTTTT.